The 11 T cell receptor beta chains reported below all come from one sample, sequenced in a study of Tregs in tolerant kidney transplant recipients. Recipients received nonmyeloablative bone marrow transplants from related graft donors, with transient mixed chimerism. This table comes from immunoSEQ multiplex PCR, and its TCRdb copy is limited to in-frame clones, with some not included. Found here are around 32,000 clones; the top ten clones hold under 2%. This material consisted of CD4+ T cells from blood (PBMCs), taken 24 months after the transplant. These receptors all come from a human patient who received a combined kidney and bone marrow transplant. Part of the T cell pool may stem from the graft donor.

The sequenced CDR3 bases are TGTGCCATCAGTGAAGGGGCCCAGAGGGCCTATGGC. Encoded protein: CAISEGAQRAYG. The CDR3, in full, reads CAISEGAQRAYGYTF. The chain recombines TRBV10-3 with TRBJ1-2, with TRBD1 as a possible D gene (5 bases). The read terminates 3 residues ahead of where the CDR3 ends, so the germline J gene completes it. Trimming pared 3 bases from V and 4 bases from J, leaving 15 bases between. From germline, CDR1 is ENHRY and CDR2 SYGVKD. The CDR3 sequence is 15 residues long.

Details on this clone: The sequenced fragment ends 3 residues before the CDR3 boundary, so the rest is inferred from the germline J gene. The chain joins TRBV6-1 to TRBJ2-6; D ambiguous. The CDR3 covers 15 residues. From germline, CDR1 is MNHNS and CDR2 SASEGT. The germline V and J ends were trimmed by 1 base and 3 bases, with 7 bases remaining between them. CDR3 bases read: TGTGCCAGCAGTGAAGAAGGGCTTGGGGCCAACGTC. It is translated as CASSEEGLGANV. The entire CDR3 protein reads CASSEEGLGANVLTF.

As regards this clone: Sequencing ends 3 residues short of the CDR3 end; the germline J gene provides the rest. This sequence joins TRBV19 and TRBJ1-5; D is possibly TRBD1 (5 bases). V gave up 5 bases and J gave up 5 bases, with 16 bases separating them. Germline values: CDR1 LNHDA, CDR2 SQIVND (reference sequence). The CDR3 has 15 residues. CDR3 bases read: TGTGCCAGTAGTGACCAAGGACAAGACCATCAGCCC. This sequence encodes CASSDQGQDHQP. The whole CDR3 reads CASSDQGQDHQPQHF.

CDR3 DNA, as far as it was read: TGCGCCAGCAGCGCAAAGGGTGGAGAGACC. Translating gives CASSAKGGET. The whole CDR3 reads CASSAKGGETQYF. The gene calls are TRBV5-1 and TRBJ2-5; D is unclear. The read halts 3 residues ahead of the CDR3 end, with the missing end drawn from the germline J gene. The CDR3 is 13 amino acids. Germline V CDR1 and CDR2: SGHRS, YFSETQ. V was pared by 4 bases and J by 4 bases, with 11 bases between.

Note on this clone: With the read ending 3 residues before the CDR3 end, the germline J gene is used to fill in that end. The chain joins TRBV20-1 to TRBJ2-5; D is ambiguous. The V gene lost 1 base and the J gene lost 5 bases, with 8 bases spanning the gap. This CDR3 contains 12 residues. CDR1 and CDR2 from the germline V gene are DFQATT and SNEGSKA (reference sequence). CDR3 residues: CSARGPVETQYF. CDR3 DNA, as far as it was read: TGCAGTGCTAGAGGTCCGGTGGAGACC.

CDR3 residues: CASSLRDNYGYTF. Partial CDR3 DNA: TGTGCCAGCAGCTTACGGGACAATTATGGC. The J gene is TRBJ1-2, the V gene TRBV7-9; possibly TRBD1 for D (6 bases). From the germline J gene comes the end of the CDR3, since the read stops 3 residues before it. Trimming cost V 2 bases and J 5 bases, with 9 bases left between them. Germline-derived CDR1 and CDR2 are SEHNR and FQNEAQ (reference sequence). CDR3 length equals 13 residues.

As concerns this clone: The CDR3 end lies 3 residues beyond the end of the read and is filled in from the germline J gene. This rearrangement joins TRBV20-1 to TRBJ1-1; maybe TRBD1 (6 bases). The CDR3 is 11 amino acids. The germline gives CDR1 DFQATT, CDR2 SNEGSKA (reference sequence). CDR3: CSARGGRGAFF. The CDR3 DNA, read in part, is TGCAGTGCTCGGGGGGGGCGCGGG.

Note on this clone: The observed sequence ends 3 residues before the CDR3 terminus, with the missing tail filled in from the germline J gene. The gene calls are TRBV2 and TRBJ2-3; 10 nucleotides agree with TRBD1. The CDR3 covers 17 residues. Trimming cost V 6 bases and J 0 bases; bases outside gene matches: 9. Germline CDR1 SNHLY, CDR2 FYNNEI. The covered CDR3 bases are TGTGCCAGCAGGGACAGGGGGGTTGGATATAGCACAGATACG. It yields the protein CASRDRGVGYSTDT. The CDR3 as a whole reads CASRDRGVGYSTDTQYF.

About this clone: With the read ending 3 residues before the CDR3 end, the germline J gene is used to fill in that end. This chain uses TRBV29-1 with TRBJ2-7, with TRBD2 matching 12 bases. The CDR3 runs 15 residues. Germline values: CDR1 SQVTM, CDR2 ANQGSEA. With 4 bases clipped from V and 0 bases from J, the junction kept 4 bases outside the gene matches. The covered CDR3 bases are TGCAGCGTTGTGACTAGCGGGAGTTTCTCCTACGAG. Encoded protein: CSVVTSGSFSYE. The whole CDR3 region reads CSVVTSGSFSYEQYF.

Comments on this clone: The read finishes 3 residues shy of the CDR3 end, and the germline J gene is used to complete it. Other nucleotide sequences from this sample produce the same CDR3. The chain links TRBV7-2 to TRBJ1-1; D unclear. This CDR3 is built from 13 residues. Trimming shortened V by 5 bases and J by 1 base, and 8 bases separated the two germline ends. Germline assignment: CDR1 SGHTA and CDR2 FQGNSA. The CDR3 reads CASSPPGNTEAFF. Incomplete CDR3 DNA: TGTGCCAGCAGCCCCCCAGGGAACACTGAA.

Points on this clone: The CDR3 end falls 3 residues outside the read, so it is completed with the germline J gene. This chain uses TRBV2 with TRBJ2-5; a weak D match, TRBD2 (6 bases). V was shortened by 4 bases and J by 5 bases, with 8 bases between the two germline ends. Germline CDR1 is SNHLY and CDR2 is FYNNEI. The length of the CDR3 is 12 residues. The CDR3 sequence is CASSGLEETQYF. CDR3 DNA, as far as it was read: TGTGCCAGCAGTGGACTAGAGGAGACC. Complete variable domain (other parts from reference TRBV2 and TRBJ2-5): EPEVTQTPSHQVTQMGQEVILRCVPISNHLYFYWYRQILGQKVEFLVSFYNNEISEKSEIFDDQFSVERPDGSNFTLKIRSTKLEDSAMYFCASSGLEETQYFGPGTRLLVL.